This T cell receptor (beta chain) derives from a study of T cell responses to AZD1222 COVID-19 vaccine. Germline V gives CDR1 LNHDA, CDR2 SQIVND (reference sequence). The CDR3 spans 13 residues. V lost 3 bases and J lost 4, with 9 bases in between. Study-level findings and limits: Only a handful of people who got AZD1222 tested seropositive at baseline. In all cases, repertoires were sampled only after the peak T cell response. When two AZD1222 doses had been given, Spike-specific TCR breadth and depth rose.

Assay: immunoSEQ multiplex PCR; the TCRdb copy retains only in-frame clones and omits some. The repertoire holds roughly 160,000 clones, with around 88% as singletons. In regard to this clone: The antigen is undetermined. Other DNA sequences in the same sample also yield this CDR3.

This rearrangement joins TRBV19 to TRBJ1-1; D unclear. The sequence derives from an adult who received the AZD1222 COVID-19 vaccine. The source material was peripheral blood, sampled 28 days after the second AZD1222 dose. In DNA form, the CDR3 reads TGTGCCAGTAGTATCGTGGTACGCACTGAAGCTTTCTTT. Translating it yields CASSIVVRTEAFF.